This T cell receptor beta chain was sequenced in a study of T cell clonality in common variable immunodeficiency. General study results and limits: CVID subjects shared fewer TCRbeta clones than healthy controls did. Reportedly, TCR beta sequences from common variable immunodeficiency showed fewer deletions and N-nucleotide insertions. T cell subpopulation sequencing would be needed to explain CVID clonality.

J gave up 4 bases and V 1 base, and 3 bases lay outside the gene matches. This CDR3 is 14 amino acids long. CDR1 is SEHNR and CDR2 is FQNEAQ in the germline V gene (reference sequence). About this clone: Its specificity is unknown. The read terminates 3 residues before the CDR3 end, so the remaining end is supplied by the germline J gene.

Reduced serum IgG, IgA and/or IgM plus specific antibody deficiency defined CVID. Both groups were predominantly of Caucasian heritage. Clones were read by immunoSEQ multiplex PCR, and TCRdb kept only the in-frame ones, dropping some. The table lists about 14,000 clones, with no singletons. Material: peripheral blood mononuclear cells. The chain carries TRBV7-9 and TRBJ1-2; TRBD1 matches at 7 bases. This receptor was obtained from a human donor with common variable immunodeficiency. The CDR3 is CASSLEDRAYGYTF. The DNA read from the CDR3 is TGTGCCAGCAGCTTAGAAGACAGGGCCTATGGC.